This T cell receptor (beta chain) was documented in a study of graft-versus-host responses after intestinal transplantation. Whole-study findings and limits: GvH clones were identified in recipient marrow, with some first appearing in ileum or blood.

A word on this clone: The antigen remains undetermined.

CDR3 length equals 14 residues. Germline values: CDR1 MDHEN, CDR2 SYDVKM. Trimming removed 4 bases at V and 3 bases at J, with 10 bases between. TCRdb keeps only in-frame clones here, not all; method: immunoSEQ multiplex PCR. Of more than 25,000 clones in the sample, more than 90% were seen once. This chain joins TRBV28 and TRBJ1-5; possible D gene TRBD1, 5 bases. The source of this sequence is a human patient who received an intestinal transplant, so some T cells may come from the graft donor. This sample comprised PBMCs, obtained approximately 32 days after intestinal transplant. The CDR3 sequence: CASSYRQPNQPQHF. CDR3 sequence (DNA): TGTGCCAGCAGTTATCGACAGCCCAATCAGCCCCAGCATTTT.